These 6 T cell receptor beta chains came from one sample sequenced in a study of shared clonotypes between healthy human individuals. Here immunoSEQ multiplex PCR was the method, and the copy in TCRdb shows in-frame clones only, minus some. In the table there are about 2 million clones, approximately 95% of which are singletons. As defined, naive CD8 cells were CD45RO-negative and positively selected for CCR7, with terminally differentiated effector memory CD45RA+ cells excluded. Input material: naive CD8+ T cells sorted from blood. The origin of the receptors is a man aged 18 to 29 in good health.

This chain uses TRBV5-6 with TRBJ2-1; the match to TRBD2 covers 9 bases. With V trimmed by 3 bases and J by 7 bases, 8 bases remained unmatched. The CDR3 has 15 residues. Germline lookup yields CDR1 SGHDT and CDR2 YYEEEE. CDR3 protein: CASSSGREGRNEQFF. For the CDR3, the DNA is TGTGCCAGCAGCTCAGGGCGGGAGGGAAGAAATGAGCAGTTCTTC.

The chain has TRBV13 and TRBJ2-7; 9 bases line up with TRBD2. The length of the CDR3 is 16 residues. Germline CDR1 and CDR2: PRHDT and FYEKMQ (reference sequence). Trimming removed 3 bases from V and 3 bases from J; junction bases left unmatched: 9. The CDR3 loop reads CASSFMAGTSSYEQYF. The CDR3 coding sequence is TGTGCCAGCAGCTTTATGGCCGGGACTAGCAGCTACGAGCAGTACTTC.

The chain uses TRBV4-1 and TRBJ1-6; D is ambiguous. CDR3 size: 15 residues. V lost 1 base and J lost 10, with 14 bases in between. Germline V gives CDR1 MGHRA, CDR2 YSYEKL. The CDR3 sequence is CASSQGQDVGSPLHF. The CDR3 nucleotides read TGCGCCAGCAGCCAAGGGCAGGACGTAGGGTCACCCCTCCACTTT.

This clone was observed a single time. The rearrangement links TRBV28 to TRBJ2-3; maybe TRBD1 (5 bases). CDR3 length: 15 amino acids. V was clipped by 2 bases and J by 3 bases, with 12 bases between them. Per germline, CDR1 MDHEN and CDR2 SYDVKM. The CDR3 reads CASSLKGQLTDTQYF. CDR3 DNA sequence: TGTGCCAGCAGTTTAAAGGGGCAGCTTACAGATACGCAGTATTTT.

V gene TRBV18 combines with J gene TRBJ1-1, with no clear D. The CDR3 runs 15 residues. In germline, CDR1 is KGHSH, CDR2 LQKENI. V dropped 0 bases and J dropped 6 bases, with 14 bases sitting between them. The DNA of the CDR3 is TGTGCCAGCTCACCACCCGAAGGTAATTGGGCTGAAGCTTTCTTT. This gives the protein CASSPPEGNWAEAFF.

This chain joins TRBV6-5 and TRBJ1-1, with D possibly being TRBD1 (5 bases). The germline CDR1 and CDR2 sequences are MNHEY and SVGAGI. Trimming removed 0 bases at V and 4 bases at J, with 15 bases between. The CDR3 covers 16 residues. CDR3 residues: CASSYSRFAGGTEAFF. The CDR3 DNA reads TGTGCCAGCAGTTACTCGAGGTTTGCGGGGGGCACTGAAGCTTTCTTT.